This TCR beta chain is from a study of post-analysis software for immune sequencing data. Study-level points and caveats: The study found significantly lower normalized Chao1 diversity in multiple sclerosis patients than in controls. Higher frequency in patients than in controls was seen for roughly five TRBV segments, with TRBV5-6, TRBV5-1 and TRBV20-1 among them.

Turning to this clonotype: The antigen is unknown.

Unique-molecular-identifier-tagged TCR beta cDNA libraries were used. Input amounts of about 0.85 to 11 million T cells were used. These gave about 500,000 cDNA molecules, so each molecule approximated one T cell. TCRdb reprocessed the PCR reads with MiXCR, giving one entry per CDR3 protein. Of hundreds of thousands of distinct CDR3 sequences in the sample, approximately 60% were seen once. V dropped 8 bases and J dropped 2 bases, with 15 bases sitting between them. The CDR3 totals 13 residues. Germline V gives CDR1 SQVTM, CDR2 ANQGSEA. Material for sequencing was blood. This chain joins TRBV29-1 and TRBJ2-5, with D hard to call. The origin of this receptor is a girl aged 2-10 years with multiple sclerosis. As DNA, the CDR3 is TGCAGCTCCTTCGTGGGCCGGCAAGAGACCCAGTACTTC. This sequence encodes CSSFVGRQETQYF.